This T cell receptor (beta chain) was captured in a study of shared clonotypes between healthy human individuals. The naive CD8 fraction comprised CD45RO-negative cells positively selected for CCR7 and excluded terminally differentiated effector memory CD45RA+ cells. The method was immunoSEQ multiplex PCR; TCRdb's version includes in-frame clones alone and lacks a portion of them. This table holds some 2 million clones, about 95% found once. The sample taken for sequencing was naive CD8+ T cells sorted from blood. This TCR came from a man aged 18 to 35 in good health.

The CDR3 sequence is CASTPGSTEAFF. CDR3 DNA sequence: TGTGCCAGCACCCCAGGATCCACTGAAGCTTTCTTT. The genes are TRBV2 and TRBJ1-1; no reliable D call. The CDR3 loop spans 12 amino acids. Deletions cut 7 bases from V and 4 bases from J, with 10 bases between. Germline V gene data show CDR1 as SNHLY and CDR2 as FYNNEI.